The next 18 T cell receptor beta chains were all read from a single sample in a study of control samples from healthy donors and cancer patients. TCRdb keeps only in-frame clones here, not all; method: immunoSEQ multiplex PCR. The sample consists of roughly 120,000 clones, more than 80% of them appearing once. Sample: blood. These receptors came from a man aged 45 to 65 in good health.

J is TRBJ1-2 and V is TRBV27; no firm D call. The CDR3 runs to 14 residues. Looked up from germline, CDR1 is MNHEY and CDR2 is SMNVEV (reference sequence). With 6 bases removed from V and 3 bases from J, the gap between germline ends came to 14 bases. In DNA, the CDR3 is TGTGCCAGCAGCAATCGACCTTCCTACTATGGCTACACCTTC. Protein product: CASSNRPSYYGYTF.

The chain is built from TRBV6-6 and TRBJ1-6, with 7 bases lining up with TRBD1. Per germline, CDR1 MNHNY and CDR2 SVGAGI (reference sequence). Losses at the gene ends were 5 bases for V and 5 bases for J; bases not matched to a gene: 3. The CDR3 is 14 residues long. The CDR3 loop is CASSGQANNSPLHF. The CDR3 region has the DNA TGTGCCAGCAGTGGACAGGCTAATAATTCACCCCTCCACTTT.

This rearrangement joins TRBV18 to TRBJ1-4; 8 nucleotides agree with TRBD1. The V and J ends lost 2 bases and 1 base, in that order; junction bases with no gene match: 0. The CDR3 consists of 15 residues. CDR1 and CDR2 from the germline V gene are KGHSH and LQKENI. The CDR3 region is CASSPGTGTNEKLFF. For the CDR3, the DNA is TGTGCCAGCTCACCAGGGACAGGAACTAATGAAAAACTGTTTTTT.

V usage is TRBV10-3 and J usage is TRBJ2-1, with 10 bases identical to TRBD2. V dropped 10 bases and J dropped 7; count of bases not matched to a gene: 7. The CDR3 has 13 amino acids. Germline values: CDR1 ENHRY, CDR2 SYGVKD. CDR3 nucleotides: TGTGCCACTCTAGCGGGGGCTCGGAATGAGCAGTTCTTC. Its protein product is CATLAGARNEQFF.

The gene calls are TRBV11-2 and TRBJ1-6, with 7 bases fitting TRBD1. The CDR3 loop spans 16 amino acids. From germline, CDR1 is SGHAT and CDR2 FQNNGV. V dropped 1 base and J dropped 8; count of bases not matched to a gene: 8. In DNA, the CDR3 is TGTGCCAGCAGCTTAGGACAGGGATCGTACGATTCACCCCTCCACTTT. This translates into CASSLGQGSYDSPLHF.

A remark on this clone: Other DNA sequences in the sample encode the same CDR3. This chain connects TRBV3-1 (or the pseudogene TRBV3-2) to TRBJ1-5, with D hard to call. The CDR3 runs to 12 residues. V gave up 1 base and J gave up 4 bases, with 2 bases separating them. Germline CDR1 reads LGHDT; CDR2 reads YNNKEL (reference sequence). The CDR3 region has the DNA TGTGCCAGCAGCCAAGGGAATCAGCCCCAGCATTTT. Its protein is CASSQGNQPQHF.

This clone was found once. The chain combines TRBV9 with TRBJ2-2, with TRBD1 matching 10 bases. There are 16 residues in the CDR3. CDR1 is SGDLS, CDR2 YYNGEE, per germline. With 3 bases clipped from V and 5 bases from J, the junction kept 7 bases outside the gene matches. In DNA, the CDR3 is TGTGCCAGCAGCGGGCGGGGACAGGGGAGAACCGGGGAGCTGTTTTTT. Amino acid sequence: CASSGRGQGRTGELFF. Based on the CDR3 plus reference TRBV9 and TRBJ2-2, the full variable domain is DSGVTQTPKHLITATGQRVTLRCSPRSGDLSVYWYQQSLDQGLQFLIQYYNGEERAKGNILERFSAQQFPDLHSELNLSSLELGDSALYFCASSGRGQGRTGELFFGEGSRLTVL.

This sequence joins TRBV30 and TRBJ1-4, with D perhaps matching TRBD1 (5 bases). The CDR3 covers 15 residues. The germline gives CDR1 GTSNPN, CDR2 SVGIG (reference sequence). Trimming took 4 bases from V and 0 from J, leaving 12 bases between them. CDR3 amino acids: CAWKGVRPTNEKLFF. CDR3 sequence (DNA): TGTGCCTGGAAAGGGGTCCGCCCAACTAATGAAAAACTGTTTTTT.

The chain couples TRBV10-3 to TRBJ2-3; tentatively, D is TRBD2 (6 bases). V dropped 11 bases and J dropped 2 bases, with 17 bases sitting between them. CDR1 and CDR2 (germline): ENHRY, SYGVKD. CDR3 length: 14 amino acids. The CDR3 loop reads CASTAGSLTDTQYF. CDR3 bases: TGTGCCTCAACAGCGGGCTCACTCACAGATACGCAGTATTTT.

This clone was seen only once. The chain is built from TRBV19 and TRBJ2-2; a weak D match, TRBD2 (6 bases). With 5 bases removed from V and 5 bases from J, the gap between germline ends came to 15 bases. Germline V lookup: CDR1 LNHDA, CDR2 SQIVND (reference sequence). The CDR3 runs to 15 residues. For the CDR3, the DNA is TGTGCCAGTAGTCCCGCGGGCGCGGGGACCGGGGAGCTGTTTTTT. Translated, it gives CASSPAGAGTGELFF.

The chain couples TRBV29-1 to TRBJ2-7; the D call may be TRBD1 or TRBD2 (6 bases each). The CDR3 has 15 amino acids. The germline V gene encodes CDR1 SQVTM and CDR2 ANQGSEA. The V end lost 6 bases, the J end lost 0 bases, and 18 bases lay between the germline ends. This chain's CDR3 is CSVGGPGVTSYEQYF. CDR3 nucleotide sequence: TGCAGCGTAGGAGGGCCAGGGGTTACCTCCTACGAGCAGTACTTC.

The V call is TRBV5-6, the J call TRBJ2-5; 11 nucleotides align to TRBD2. Germline CDR1 and CDR2: SGHDT and YYEEEE. V shed 5 bases, J shed 2 bases, and the junction held 5 bases outside the gene matches. CDR3 length: 15 amino acids. The CDR3 nucleotides read TGTGCCAGCAGTTCCCCTAGCGGGGGGCAAGAGACCCAGTACTTC. It is translated as CASSSPSGGQETQYF.

This chain joins TRBV4-1 and TRBJ1-2; the D is unclear. The V and J ends lost 6 bases and 4 bases respectively, with 9 bases between them. CDR1 and CDR2 (germline): MGHRA, YSYEKL. This CDR3 is 12 amino acids long. In nucleotides, the CDR3 is TGCGCCAGCAGTGACGCTCTCTATGGCTACACCTTC. Amino acids: CASSDALYGYTF.

J is TRBJ1-2 and V is TRBV24-1; D remains ambiguous. The V gene's germline CDR1 is KGHDR and CDR2 SFDVKD. Trimming cost V 1 base and J 4 bases, with 12 bases left between them. This CDR3 has 15 amino acids. For the CDR3, the DNA is TGTGCCACCAGTGATTTAAGACGGGGTAGCTATGGCTACACCTTC. Its protein product is CATSDLRRGSYGYTF.

This chain connects TRBV12-3 or TRBV12-4 to TRBJ1-1; D unclear. CDR3 length: 12 amino acids. Deletions cut 5 bases from V and 6 bases from J, with 10 bases between. DNA for the CDR3: TGTGCCAGCAGTGGCCGTGGGGCTGAAGCTTTCTTT. Amino acid sequence: CASSGRGAEAFF.

The chain recombines TRBV7-9 with TRBJ1-2; 8 positions agree with TRBD1. The CDR3 spans 14 residues. V lost 8 bases and J lost 8; bases outside the gene matches: 13. Germline V CDR1 and CDR2: SEHNR, FQNEAQ (reference sequence). The CDR3 DNA reads as TGTGCCAGCGGCACTCAGGGGGCGTCGGAAGGCTACACCTTC. This sequence encodes CASGTQGASEGYTF.

The V gene is TRBV25-1, the J gene TRBJ1-4; a possible D gene is TRBD1 (5 bases). V shed 0 bases and J shed 7 bases, with 15 bases lying between them. The CDR3 runs to 16 residues. The germline V gene has CDR1 MGHDK and CDR2 SYGVNS. The CDR3 DNA follows: TGTGCCAGCAGTGAATATGGGGCGAGGAACTTTGAAAAACTGTTTTTT. Protein: CASSEYGARNFEKLFF.

The chain is built from TRBV6-5 and TRBJ1-4; D is undetermined. The V end lost 2 bases, the J end lost 0 bases, and 10 bases lay between the germline ends. Germline CDR1 is MNHEY and CDR2 is SVGAGI. The CDR3 length is 16 residues. The CDR3 nucleotides read TGTGCCAGCAGTTACCCCGGGCCGGCAACTAATGAAAAACTGTTTTTT. Its translation: CASSYPGPATNEKLFF.